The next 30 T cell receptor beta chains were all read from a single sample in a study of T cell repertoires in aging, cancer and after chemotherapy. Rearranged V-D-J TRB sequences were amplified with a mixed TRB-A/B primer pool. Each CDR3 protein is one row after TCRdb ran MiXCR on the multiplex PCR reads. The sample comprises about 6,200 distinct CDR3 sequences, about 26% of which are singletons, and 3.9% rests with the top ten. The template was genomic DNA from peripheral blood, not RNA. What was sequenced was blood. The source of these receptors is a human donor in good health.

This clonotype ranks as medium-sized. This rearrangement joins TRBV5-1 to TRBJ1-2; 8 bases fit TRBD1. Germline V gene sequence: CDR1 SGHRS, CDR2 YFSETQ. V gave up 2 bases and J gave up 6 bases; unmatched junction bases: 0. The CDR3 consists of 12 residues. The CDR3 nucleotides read TGCGCCAGCAGCTTACAGGGGGATGGCTACACCTTC. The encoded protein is CASSLQGDGYTF. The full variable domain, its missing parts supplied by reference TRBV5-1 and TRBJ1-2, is KAGVTQTPRYLIKTRGQQVTLSCSPISGHRSVSWYQQTPGQGLQFLFEYFSETQRNKGNFPGRFSGRQFSNSRSEMNVSTLELGDSALYLCASSLQGDGYTFGSGTRLTVV.

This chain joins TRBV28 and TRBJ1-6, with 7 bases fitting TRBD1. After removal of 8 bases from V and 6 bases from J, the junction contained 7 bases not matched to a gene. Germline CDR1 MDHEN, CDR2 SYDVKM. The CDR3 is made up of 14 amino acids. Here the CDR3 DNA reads TGTGCCAGCTCGAGGGGGCTAGGTAATTCACCCCTCCACTTT. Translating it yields CASSRGLGNSPLHF.

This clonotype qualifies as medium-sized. CDR3 residues: CAWRGFRDGQDGYTF. The CDR3 DNA is TGTGCCTGGAGGGGATTCCGGGACGGTCAAGATGGCTACACCTTC. The chain has TRBV30 and TRBJ1-2, with D tentatively TRBD1 (5 bases). The V end was cut by 3 bases, the J end by 6 bases, with 20 bases between. Germline-derived CDR1 and CDR2 are GTSNPN and SVGIG (reference sequence). This CDR3 has 15 amino acids. The entire variable domain, with the rest obtained from reference TRBV30 and TRBJ1-2, is as follows: SQTIHQWPATLVQPVGSPLSLECTVEGTSNPNLYWYRQAAGRGLQLLFYSVGIGQISSEVPQNLSASRPQDRQFILSSKKLLLSDSGFYLCAWRGFRDGQDGYTFGSGTRLTVV.

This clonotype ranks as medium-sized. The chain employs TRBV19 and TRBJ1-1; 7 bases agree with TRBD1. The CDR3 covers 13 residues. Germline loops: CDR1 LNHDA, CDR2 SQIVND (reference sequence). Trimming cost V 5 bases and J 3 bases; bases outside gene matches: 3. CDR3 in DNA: TGTGCCAGTAGTTCCACAGGGGACACTGAAGCTTTCTTT. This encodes CASSSTGDTEAFF. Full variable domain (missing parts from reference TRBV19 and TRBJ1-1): DGGITQSPKYLFRKEGQNVTLSCEQNLNHDAMYWYRQDPGQGLRLIYYSQIVNDFQKGDIAEGYSVSREKKESFPLTVTSAQKNPTAFYLCASSSTGDTEAFFGQGTRLTVV.

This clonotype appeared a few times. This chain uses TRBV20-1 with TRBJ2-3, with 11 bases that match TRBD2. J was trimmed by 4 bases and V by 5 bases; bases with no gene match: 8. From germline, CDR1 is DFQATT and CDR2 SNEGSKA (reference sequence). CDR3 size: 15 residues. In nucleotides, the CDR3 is TGCAGTGCTCGGACTAGCGGGTGGGGCGCAGATACGCAGTATTTT. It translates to CSARTSGWGADTQYF.

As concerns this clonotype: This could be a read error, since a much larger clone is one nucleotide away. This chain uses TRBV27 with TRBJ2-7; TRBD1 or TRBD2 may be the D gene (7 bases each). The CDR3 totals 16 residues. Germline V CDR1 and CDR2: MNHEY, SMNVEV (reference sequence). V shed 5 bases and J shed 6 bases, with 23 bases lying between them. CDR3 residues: CASSANREGAGGEQYV. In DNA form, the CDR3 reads TGTGCCAGCAGTGCAAACAGGGAGGGGGCTGGGGGCGAGCAGTACGTC.

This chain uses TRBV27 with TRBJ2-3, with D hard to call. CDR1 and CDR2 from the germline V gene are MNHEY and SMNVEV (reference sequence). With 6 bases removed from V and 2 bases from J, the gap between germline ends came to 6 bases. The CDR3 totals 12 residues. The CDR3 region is CASSPNTDTQYF. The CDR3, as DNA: TGTGCCAGCAGCCCAAACACAGATACGCAGTATTTT.

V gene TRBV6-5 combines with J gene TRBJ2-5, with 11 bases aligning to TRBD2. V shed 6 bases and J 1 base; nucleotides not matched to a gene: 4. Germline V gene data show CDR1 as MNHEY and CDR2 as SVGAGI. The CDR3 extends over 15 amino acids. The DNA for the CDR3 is TGTGCCAGCAGCGAACTAGCGGGGGTCCAAGAGACCCAGTACTTC. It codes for CASSELAGVQETQYF.

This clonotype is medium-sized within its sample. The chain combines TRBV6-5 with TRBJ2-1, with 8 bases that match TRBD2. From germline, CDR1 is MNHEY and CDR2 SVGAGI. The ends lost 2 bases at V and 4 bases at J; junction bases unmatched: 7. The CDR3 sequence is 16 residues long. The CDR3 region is CASSYGSASGYNEQFF. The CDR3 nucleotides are TGTGCCAGCAGTTACGGTTCGGCTAGCGGGTACAATGAGCAGTTCTTC.

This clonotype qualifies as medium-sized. The CDR3 region has the DNA TGCAGCGTTGAACCGCGGCATGCCGCCCATGGCTACACCTTC. Residues: CSVEPRHAAHGYTF. The V call is TRBV29-1, the J call TRBJ1-2; no definite D call. The V gene's germline CDR1 is SQVTM and CDR2 ANQGSEA. This CDR3 comprises 14 residues. With 2 bases removed from V and 6 bases from J, the gap between germline ends came to 16 bases.

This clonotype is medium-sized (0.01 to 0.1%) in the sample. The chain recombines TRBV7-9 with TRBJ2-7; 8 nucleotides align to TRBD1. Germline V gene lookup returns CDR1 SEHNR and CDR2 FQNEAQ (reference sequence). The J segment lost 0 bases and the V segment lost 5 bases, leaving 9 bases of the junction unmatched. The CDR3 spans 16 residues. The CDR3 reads CASSPGTGDASYEQYF. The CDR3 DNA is TGTGCCAGCAGCCCAGGGACAGGCGACGCCTCCTACGAGCAGTACTTC.

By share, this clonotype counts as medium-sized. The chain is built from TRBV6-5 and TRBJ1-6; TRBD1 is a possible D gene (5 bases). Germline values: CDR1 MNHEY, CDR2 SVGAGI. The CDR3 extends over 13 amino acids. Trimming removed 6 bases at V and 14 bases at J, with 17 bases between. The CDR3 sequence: CASSSRGVVSLHF. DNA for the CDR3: TGTGCCAGCAGCTCCCGGGGGGTAGTTTCCCTCCACTTT.

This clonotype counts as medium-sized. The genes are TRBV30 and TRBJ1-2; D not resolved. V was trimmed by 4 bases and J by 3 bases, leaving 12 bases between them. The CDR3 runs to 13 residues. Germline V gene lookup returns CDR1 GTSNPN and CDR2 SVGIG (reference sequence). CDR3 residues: CAWTSRLDYGYTF. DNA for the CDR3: TGTGCCTGGACGAGCAGGTTGGACTATGGCTACACCTTC.

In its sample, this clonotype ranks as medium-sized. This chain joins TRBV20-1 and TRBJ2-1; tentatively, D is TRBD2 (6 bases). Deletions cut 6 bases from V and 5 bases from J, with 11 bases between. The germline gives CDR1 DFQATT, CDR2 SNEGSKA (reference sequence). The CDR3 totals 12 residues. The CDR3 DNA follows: TGCAGTGCACTGCGGGATCACAATGAGCAGTTCTTC. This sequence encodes CSALRDHNEQFF.

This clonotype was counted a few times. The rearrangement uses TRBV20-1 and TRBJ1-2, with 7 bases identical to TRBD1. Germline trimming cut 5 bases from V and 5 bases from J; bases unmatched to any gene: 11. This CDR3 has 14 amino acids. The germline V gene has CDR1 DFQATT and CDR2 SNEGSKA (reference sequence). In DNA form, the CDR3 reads TGCAGTGCTCCATCACAGGGGACCTCGTATGGCTACACCTTC. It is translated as CSAPSQGTSYGYTF.

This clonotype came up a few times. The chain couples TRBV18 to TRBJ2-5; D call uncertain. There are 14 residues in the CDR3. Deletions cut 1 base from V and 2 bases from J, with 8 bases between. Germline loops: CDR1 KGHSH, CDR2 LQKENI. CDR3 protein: CASSPRGAQETQYF. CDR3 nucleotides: TGTGCCAGCTCACCACGCGGCGCACAAGAGACCCAGTACTTC.

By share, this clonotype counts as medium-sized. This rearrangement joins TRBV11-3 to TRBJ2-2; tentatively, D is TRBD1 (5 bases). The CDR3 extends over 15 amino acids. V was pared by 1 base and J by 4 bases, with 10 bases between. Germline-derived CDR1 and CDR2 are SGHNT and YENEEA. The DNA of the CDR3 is TGTGCCAGCAGCTTAGGCCCCAGGGCCACCGGGGAGCTGTTTTTT. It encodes CASSLGPRATGELFF.

The CDR3 coding sequence is TGTGCCAGCAGTTTGGGGCCGCGACAGGCCAAAAACATTCAGTACTTC. Translated: CASSLGPRQAKNIQYF. V and J are TRBV12-3 or TRBV12-4 and TRBJ2-4, with D possibly being TRBD1 (5 bases). The CDR3 consists of 16 residues. V was trimmed by 3 bases and J by 1 base, leaving 13 bases between them.

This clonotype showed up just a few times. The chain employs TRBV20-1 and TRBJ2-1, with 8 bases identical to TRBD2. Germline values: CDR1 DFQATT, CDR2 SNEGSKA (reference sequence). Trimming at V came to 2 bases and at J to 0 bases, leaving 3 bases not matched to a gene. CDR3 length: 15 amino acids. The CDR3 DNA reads TGCAGTGCTAGACCCGGGACTAGCTCCTACAATGAGCAGTTCTTC. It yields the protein CSARPGTSSYNEQFF.

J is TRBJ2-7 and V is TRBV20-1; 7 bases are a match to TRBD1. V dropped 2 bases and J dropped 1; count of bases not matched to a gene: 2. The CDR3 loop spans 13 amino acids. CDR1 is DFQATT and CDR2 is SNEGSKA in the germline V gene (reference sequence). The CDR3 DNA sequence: TGCAGTGCTAGATTGGACAGGTCCTACGAGCAGTACTTC. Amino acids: CSARLDRSYEQYF.

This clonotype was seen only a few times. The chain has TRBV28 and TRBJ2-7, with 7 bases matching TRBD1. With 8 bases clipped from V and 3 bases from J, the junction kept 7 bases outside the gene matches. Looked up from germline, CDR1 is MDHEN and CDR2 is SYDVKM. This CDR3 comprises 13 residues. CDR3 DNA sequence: TGTGCCAGCCGCTTAGGGGGCCACTACGAGCAGTACTTC. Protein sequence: CASRLGGHYEQYF.

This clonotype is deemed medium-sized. Written as DNA, the CDR3 is TGTGCCTGGAGTTTCTTTCGGGAGACCCAGTACTTC. Protein: CAWSFFRETQYF. This sequence joins TRBV30 and TRBJ2-5; no definite D call. The germline V gene has CDR1 GTSNPN and CDR2 SVGIG (reference sequence). The CDR3 is made up of 12 amino acids. Trimming removed 2 bases at V and 5 bases at J, with 9 bases between. Full variable domain (remainder filled in from reference TRBV30 and TRBJ2-5): SQTIHQWPATLVQPVGSPLSLECTVEGTSNPNLYWYRQAAGRGLQLLFYSVGIGQISSEVPQNLSASRPQDRQFILSSKKLLLSDSGFYLCAWSFFRETQYFGPGTRLLVL.

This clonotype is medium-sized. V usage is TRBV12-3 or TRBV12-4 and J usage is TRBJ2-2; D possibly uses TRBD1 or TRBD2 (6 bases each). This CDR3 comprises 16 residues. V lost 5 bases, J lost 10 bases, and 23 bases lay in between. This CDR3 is CASSQRGTKPSEELFF. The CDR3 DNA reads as TGTGCCAGCAGTCAACGGGGGACAAAACCTTCAGAGGAGCTGTTTTTT.

CDR3 nucleotide sequence: TGTGCCAGCAGTAACGAGGGGGGCGAGCAGTACGTC. This sequence encodes CASSNEGGEQYV. This chain uses TRBV6-5 with TRBJ2-7; D tentatively reads TRBD1 or TRBD2 (6 bases each). Germline V lookup: CDR1 MNHEY, CDR2 SVGAGI. V gave up 5 bases and J gave up 6 bases, with 11 bases separating them. The CDR3 totals 12 residues.

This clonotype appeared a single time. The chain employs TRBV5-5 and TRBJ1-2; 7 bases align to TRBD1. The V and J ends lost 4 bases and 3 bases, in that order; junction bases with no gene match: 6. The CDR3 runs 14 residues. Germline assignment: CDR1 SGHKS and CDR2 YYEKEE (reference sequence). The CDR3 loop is CASSTATGDYGYTF. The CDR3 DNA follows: TGTGCCAGCAGCACGGCCACAGGGGACTATGGCTACACCTTC.

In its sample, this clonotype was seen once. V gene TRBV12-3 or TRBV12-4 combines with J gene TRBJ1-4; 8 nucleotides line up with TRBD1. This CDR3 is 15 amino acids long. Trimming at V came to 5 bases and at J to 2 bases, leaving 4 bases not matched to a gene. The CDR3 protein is CASSPRQGTNEKLFF. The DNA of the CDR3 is TGTGCCAGCAGTCCACGACAGGGGACTAATGAAAAACTGTTTTTT.

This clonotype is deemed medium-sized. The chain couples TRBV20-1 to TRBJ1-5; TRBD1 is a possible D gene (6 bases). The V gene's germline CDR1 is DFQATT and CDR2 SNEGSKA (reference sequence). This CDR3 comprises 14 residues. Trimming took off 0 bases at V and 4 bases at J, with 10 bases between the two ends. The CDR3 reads CSAREGAVNQPQHF. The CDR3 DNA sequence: TGCAGTGCTAGAGAGGGGGCGGTGAATCAGCCCCAGCATTTT.

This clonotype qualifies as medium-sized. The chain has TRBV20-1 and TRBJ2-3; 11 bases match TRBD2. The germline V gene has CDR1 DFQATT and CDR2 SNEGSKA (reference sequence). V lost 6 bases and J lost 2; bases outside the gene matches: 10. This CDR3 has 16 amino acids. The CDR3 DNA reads TGCAGTGCCCCTCCCTTAGCGGGAGGGGTCACAGATACGCAGTATTTT. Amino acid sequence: CSAPPLAGGVTDTQYF.

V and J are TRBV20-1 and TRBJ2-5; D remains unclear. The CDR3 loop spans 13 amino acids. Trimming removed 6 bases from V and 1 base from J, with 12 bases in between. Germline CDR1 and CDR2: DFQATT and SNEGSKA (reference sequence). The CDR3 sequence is CSALTDSQETQYF. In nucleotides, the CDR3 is TGCAGTGCCTTGACGGATAGCCAAGAGACCCAGTACTTC.

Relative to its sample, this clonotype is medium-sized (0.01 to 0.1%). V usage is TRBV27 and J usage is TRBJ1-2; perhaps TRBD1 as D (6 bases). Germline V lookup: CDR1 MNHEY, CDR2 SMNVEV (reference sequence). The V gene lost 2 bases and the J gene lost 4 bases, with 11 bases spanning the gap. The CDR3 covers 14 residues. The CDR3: CASSLTGLSYGYTF. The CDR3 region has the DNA TGTGCCAGCAGTTTAACAGGGCTAAGCTATGGCTACACCTTC.